The rows below give T cell receptor beta chains drawn from one sample of a study of shared clonotypes between healthy human individuals. Produced via immunoSEQ multiplex PCR; TCRdb's table is partial and in-frame only. The table lists around 1,000,000 clones, about 80% of them singletons. Sequencing used memory CD4+ T cells from PBMCs. Receptor source: a man younger than 30 in good health. Some clones in this sample may be carry-over from other donors' samples. Each CDR3 is given with its conserved first and last residue. A D gene is named only where the DNA matches it firmly. The listing skips clone size in some rows; elsewhere it reads once, few, many or a size class.

D gene	V gene	clone size	J gene	CDR3 DNA	CDR3 protein
TRBD1	TRBV6-5	-	TRBJ1-1	TGTGCCAGCAGTAGGGGGCAGGTCACTGAAGCTTTCTTT	CASSRGQVTEAFF
-	TRBV6-7	-	TRBJ1-5	TGTGCCAGCAGTTACCGTCGGGGTGAAGGCAATCAGCCCCAGCATTTT	CASSYRRGEGNQPQHF
-	TRBV5-1	-	TRBJ1-1	TGCGCCAGCAAGGACCCCCAGGATAACACTGAAGCTTTCTTT	CASKDPQDNTEAFF
-	TRBV28	-	TRBJ2-4	TGTGCCAGCAGTTTATCGGGCGGGATTGACATTCAGTACTTC	CASSLSGGIDIQYF
-	TRBV6-1	-	TRBJ2-7	TGTGCCAGCAGTGATCTGGGACACCGGAGCTCCTACGAGCAGTACTTC	CASSDLGHRSSYEQYF
TRBD1	TRBV18	-	TRBJ1-5	TGTGCCAGCTCACCCGGACAGGTTGGCCAGCCCCAGCATTTT	CASSPGQVGQPQHF
TRBD1	TRBV7-3	-	TRBJ2-7	TGTGCCAGCAGCTTAAGTGACAGGGGACACGAGCAGTACTTC	CASSLSDRGHEQYF
-	TRBV5-1	few	TRBJ2-1	TGCGCCAGCAGCTTGAGGTCTAGCGCCCAATTATACAATGAGCAGTTCTTC	CASSLRSSAQLYNEQFF
TRBD1	TRBV6-6	-	TRBJ2-7	TGTGCCAGCAGCCAGGCGACAGGGTTAAAGGAGCAGTACTTC	CASSQATGLKEQYF
TRBD2	TRBV5-1	many	TRBJ2-7	TGCGCCAGCAGCCCCGGGGGAGCGGGACTAGGCGAGCAGTACTTC	CASSPGGAGLGEQYF
-	TRBV29-1	-	TRBJ1-2	TGCAGCGTTGGCGGGCAGTTGGGGGGCTACACCTTC	CSVGGQLGGYTF
-	TRBV5-4	-	TRBJ2-2	TGTGCCAGCAGCTTACAAACAGGGTTCACCGGGGAGCTGTTTTTT	CASSLQTGFTGELFF
TRBD1	TRBV2	-	TRBJ1-1	TGTGCCGTCAACCGACAGGGTCGGCGAAACACTGAAGCTTTCTTT	CAVNRQGRRNTEAFF
-	TRBV27	-	TRBJ2-6	TGTGCCAGCAGCTCCCCCGGGGGGGCCAACGTCCTGACTTTC	CASSSPGGANVLTF
-	TRBV7-2	-	TRBJ1-3	TGTGCCAGCAGTCCCGTGGGGGCTGGAAACACCATATATTTT	CASSPVGAGNTIYF
-	TRBV5-1	-	TRBJ2-6	TGCGCCAGCACCGAACAAAACACTGGGGCCAACGTCCTGACTTTC	CASTEQNTGANVLTF
TRBD2	TRBV5-5	-	TRBJ2-3	TGTGCCAGCAGCTTACGGAGTAGCGGGAGTTGGTCAGATACGCAGTATTTT	CASSLRSSGSWSDTQYF
TRBD2	TRBV13	-	TRBJ2-3	TGTGCCAGCAGCGGGCGGGGGTCAGATACGCAGTATTTT	CASSGRGSDTQYF
TRBD1	TRBV6-5	-	TRBJ1-2	TGTGCCAGCAGTTACTCGTGGACAGGGGGCCGTTATCCCTTC	CASSYSWTGGRYPF
TRBD1	TRBV25-1	many	TRBJ2-7	TGTGCCAGCAGTGACCGGGACAGGGGTTACGAGCAGTACTTC	CASSDRDRGYEQYF
-	TRBV6-1	-	TRBJ1-2	TGTGCCAGCAGAGAAGAGAGACTAGCTAACTATGGCTACACCTTC	CASREERLANYGYTF
-	TRBV7-9	-	TRBJ1-3	TGTGCCAGCAGCTTAGCGCGCCAGGGCGCGGGAAACACCATATATTTT	CASSLARQGAGNTIYF
TRBD1	TRBV4-2	-	TRBJ2-7	TGTGCCAGCAGCCAAGATGGGGACAGGGGGCCCTCCTACGAGCAGTACTTC	CASSQDGDRGPSYEQYF
TRBD2	TRBV5-1	-	TRBJ2-2	TGCGCCAGCAGCTCGGGACTAGCGAGTATCCTCGGGGAGCTGTTTTTT	CASSSGLASILGELFF
TRBD1	TRBV5-1	-	TRBJ2-4	TGCGCCAGCAGCTTACCCCTCCTGACTGGACAGGGAAACATTCAGTACTTC	CASSLPLLTGQGNIQYF
TRBD1	TRBV28	-	TRBJ2-3	TGTGCCAGCAGTTCCCCCGGACAGGGCACAGATACGCAGTATTTT	CASSSPGQGTDTQYF
-	TRBV5-1	few	TRBJ2-7	TGCGCCAGCAGCAGTGGACGCCACTCCTACGAGCAGTACTTC	CASSSGRHSYEQYF
-	TRBV6-1	-	TRBJ2-7	TGTGCCAGCAGTGAAGCGGGCAGGGTCTCCTACGAGCAGTACTTC	CASSEAGRVSYEQYF
TRBD1	TRBV2	-	TRBJ2-7	TGTGTCTCATTACAGGGGCCGGGCGAGCAGTACTTC	CVSLQGPGEQYF
-	TRBV30	-	TRBJ1-4	TGTGCCTGGGGAGACAGCTATAATGAAAAACTGTTTTTT	CAWGDSYNEKLFF
TRBD1	TRBV29-1	-	TRBJ2-3	TGCAGCGTGCGAGGGACAGGCGGGGATGGTGATACGCAGTATTTT	CSVRGTGGDGDTQYF
TRBD1	TRBV30	-	TRBJ1-5	TGTGCCTGGAGTCAGGGGGCTCAGCCCCAGCATTTT	CAWSQGAQPQHF
-	TRBV4-2	-	TRBJ2-5	TGTGCCAGCAGCCAAGGTGACAGGGAGGTACAGACCCAGTACTTC	CASSQGDREVQTQYF
TRBD2	TRBV4-1	-	TRBJ2-7	TGCGCCAGCAGCCAAGGGACTAGCGGTGGGAGCTCCTACGAGCAGTACTTC	CASSQGTSGGSSYEQYF
-	TRBV6-1	-	TRBJ1-5	TGTGCCAGCAGTGAGTTGGGAGTGTTTGGGTATCAGCCCCAGCATTTT	CASSELGVFGYQPQHF
-	TRBV9	-	TRBJ1-1	TGTGCCAGCAGCCCCCGTTCGGGACCCACTGAAGCTTTCTTT	CASSPRSGPTEAFF
-	TRBV7-2	-	TRBJ1-4	TGTGCCAGCAGCAAAGGATGGGGGTCTAATGAAAAACTGTTTTTT	CASSKGWGSNEKLFF
TRBD2	TRBV6-4	-	TRBJ2-3	TGTGCCCCAATAGACAGCGGGAGGGTAGATACGCAGTATTTT	CAPIDSGRVDTQYF
TRBD2	TRBV11-3	-	TRBJ2-7	TGTGCCAGCAGCCCTGGGACTAGCGGGAGGAGAATTGGCTACGAGCAGTACTTC	CASSPGTSGRRIGYEQYF
-	TRBV5-1	-	TRBJ2-7	TGCGCCAGCAGCTTGGACAGGGGTGCAGCGGGAGCATGGTACGAGCAGTACTTC	CASSLDRGAAGAWYEQYF